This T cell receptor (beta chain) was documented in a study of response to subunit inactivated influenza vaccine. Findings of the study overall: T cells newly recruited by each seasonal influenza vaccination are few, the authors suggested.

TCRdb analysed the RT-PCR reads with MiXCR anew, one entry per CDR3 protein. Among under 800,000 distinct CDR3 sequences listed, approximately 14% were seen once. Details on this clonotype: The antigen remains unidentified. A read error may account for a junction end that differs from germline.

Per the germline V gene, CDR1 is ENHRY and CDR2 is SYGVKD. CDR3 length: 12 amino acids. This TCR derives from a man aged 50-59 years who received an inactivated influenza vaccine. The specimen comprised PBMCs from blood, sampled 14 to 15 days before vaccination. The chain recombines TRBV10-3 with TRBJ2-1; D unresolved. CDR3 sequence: CAISESTLWLSF. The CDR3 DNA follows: TGTGCCATCAGTGAGTCGACTCTCTGGCTAAGTTTC.